This TCR beta chain was recovered during a study of blood T cell repertoires in COVID-19 (TCRdb year 2020). The study in broad terms: The collaborator samples originated in the United States, Italy and Spain and spanned the acute and convalescent phases of COVID-19. The prospective study material was composed of cDNA or gDNA derived from T cells, B-cell-depleted T cells, or PBMCs. Subjects who had been exposed to COVID-19, were actively infected with it, or had recovered from it provided the deeply sampled blood TCRbeta repertoires that made up the dataset. The repertoires were released in a freely available public database intended as a resource for research on the immune response to SARS-CoV-2. Samples were obtained from the ongoing ImmuneRACE study (first 160 participants) and from approximately 1,200 subjects provided by 6 global collaborators. A de-identified subject ID, COVID-19 status, age in years and sex were almost always included in the sample metadata. Where HLA class I and class II types were available, the types were taken from metadata supplied by the sample provider, not from assay-based typing.

TCRbeta CDR3 regions were amplified from genomic DNA using the immunoSEQ Assay, a bias-controlled multiplex PCR. The paper's processing steps were these. The number of nucleated cells in each sample was estimated by amplification of reference gene primers within the assay. Sequence reads were collapsed and filtered to measure the absolute abundance of every unique TCRbeta CDR3 rearrangement. For each sample, productive Simpson clonality was calculated as the square root of Simpson's diversity index over productive rearrangements. Not all clones reach the TCRdb copy of this immuneACCESS table, which keeps in-frame sequences only. Checked studies attribute under half of the gap to unresolved V genes and leave the rest unexplained. V and J calls and clone size are as listed in that table; D and trimming were resolved from the DNA. The sample data list more than 60,000 clones, and around 80% of these were observed just once. Of the sample, less than 6% falls within the top ten clones.

General conclusions and limits of the study: The quantity of clinical and demographic metadata differed by source and by participant and was supplied without curation.

With respect to this clone: Its antigen is still unknown. No much larger clone is present one base from it, and per-base qualities are unavailable.

Whole blood was collected in K2EDTA tubes by collaborating institutions according to the institutions' own protocols. Collaborator samples were shipped for TCRbeta analysis as frozen whole blood, isolated PBMCs, or DNA extracted from either sample type. From a lookup of the germline V gene (reference sequence), CDR1 and CDR2 are LNHDA and SQIVND. V sheds 3 bases and J sheds 4 bases, leaving 15 bases between their ends. From its cysteine to its phenylalanine, the CDR3 spans 16 amino acids. Solely the CDR3 DNA is kept, with 48 bases framed from the first base. Recombination linked TRBV19 to TRBJ1-4, with a weak D call of TRBD1 (6 bases match). Sequencing was done on a sample of peripheral blood. The clonotype comes from a man aged 55 to 69 with active or convalescent COVID-19. This receptor has the CDR3 CASSMSRGGGNEKLFF. The DNA sequence is TGTGCCAGTAGTATGAGCAGGGGAGGGGGTAATGAAAAACTGTTTTTT.